The next 13 T cell receptor beta chains were all read from a single sample in a study of T cell repertoires in cytomegalovirus infection. TCRdb re-called the reads with MiXCR, one entry per CDR3 protein. The sample yields around 140,000 distinct CDR3 sequences, about 31% seen once. These receptors are not linked to any known antigen. The source was CD8+ T cells from cultured PBMCs, collected from culture after CMV antigen stimulation. Every receptor here comes from a human donor in good health (CMV status not recorded). Some clones in this sample may be carry-over from other donors' samples.

The sample holds a few counts of this clonotype. The chain employs TRBV7-9 and TRBJ2-2, with 9 bases identical to TRBD1. Germline loops: CDR1 SEHNR, CDR2 FQNEAQ (reference sequence). The ends lost 5 bases at V and 8 bases at J; junction bases unmatched: 15. The CDR3 sequence is 17 residues long. CDR3 in amino acids: CASSPPPRDRDRGELFF. The CDR3 coding sequence is TGTGCCAGCAGCCCCCCGCCCAGGGACAGGGATAGAGGGGAGCTGTTTTTT.

This clonotype was counted only a few times. The rearrangement links TRBV12-3 or TRBV12-4 to TRBJ2-5; a possible D gene is TRBD2 (6 bases). This CDR3 comprises 12 residues. Trimming took 3 bases from V and 5 from J, leaving 7 bases between them. Here the CDR3 DNA reads TGTGCCAGCAGTTTCAGCGGGGAGACCCAGTACTTC. Translated: CASSFSGETQYF.

V gene TRBV6-1 combines with J gene TRBJ1-2; D may be TRBD1 (5 bases). Germline CDR1 and CDR2: MNHNS and SASEGT. This CDR3 has 11 residues. The V gene lost 7 bases and the J gene lost 7 bases, with 10 bases spanning the gap. In DNA form, the CDR3 reads TGTGCCAGCAATGGGGGTGTTGGCTACACCTTC. It yields the protein CASNGGVGYTF.

The V call is TRBV9, the J call TRBJ2-3; possibly TRBD1 or TRBD2 for D (5 bases each). Per the germline V gene, CDR1 is SGDLS and CDR2 is YYNGEE. The CDR3 runs 14 residues. Between the trimmed V and J ends, which lost 5 bases and 4 bases, there was a span of 14 bases. CDR3 sequence (DNA): TGTGCCAGCAGAGCCCGGGACGGGCCAGATACGCAGTATTTT. It codes for CASRARDGPDTQYF. Together with reference TRBV9 and TRBJ2-3, the CDR3 gives the full variable domain: DSGVTQTPKHLITATGQRVTLRCSPRSGDLSVYWYQQSLDQGLQFLIQYYNGEERAKGNILERFSAQQFPDLHSELNLSSLELGDSALYFCASRARDGPDTQYFGPGTRLTVL.

This chain connects TRBV2 to TRBJ2-7; 7 bases are a match to TRBD1. The CDR3 extends over 14 amino acids. Per the germline V gene, CDR1 is SNHLY and CDR2 is FYNNEI. The V gene end was trimmed by 6 bases and the J gene end by 2 bases; junction bases not matched to a gene: 7. The CDR3 here is CASSRQGKPYEQYF. The CDR3 DNA is TGTGCCAGCAGCAGACAGGGAAAGCCCTACGAGCAGTACTTC.

The chain is built from TRBV7-6 and TRBJ2-3; D is undetermined. The germline CDR1 and CDR2 sequences are SGHVS and FNYEAQ. This CDR3 is 14 amino acids long. V lost 0 bases to trimming and J lost 4 bases, with 8 bases between them. The CDR3 DNA reads TGTGCCAGCAGCTTAGCGACCCCGCCAGATACGCAGTATTTT. Translation gives CASSLATPPDTQYF.

J is TRBJ1-6 and V is TRBV7-4; TRBD1 is a possible D gene (6 bases). From germline, CDR1 is SGHVT and CDR2 SQSDAQ. V shed 5 bases and J shed 10 bases, with 24 bases lying between them. The CDR3 runs to 17 residues. In DNA form, the CDR3 reads TGTGCCAGCAGCGACCACTCACTAGCGGGGGCGAGCTCACCCCTCCACTTT. The encoded protein is CASSDHSLAGASSPLHF. Based on the CDR3 plus reference TRBV7-4 and TRBJ1-6, the full variable domain is GAGVSQSPRYKVAKRGRDVALRCDSISGHVTLYWYRQTLGQGSEVLTYSQSDAQRDKSGRPSGRFSAERPERSVSTLKIQRTEQGDSAVYLCASSDHSLAGASSPLHFGNGTRLTVT.

V and J are TRBV12-3 or TRBV12-4 and TRBJ1-5; D gene ambiguous. The CDR3 extends over 18 amino acids. The V and J ends lost 2 bases and 0 bases respectively, with 17 bases between them. CDR3 sequence reads: CASSLSGPGRYSNQPQHF. In DNA form, the CDR3 reads TGTGCCAGCAGTTTATCAGGTCCGGGCCGCTATAGCAATCAGCCCCAGCATTTT.

This clonotype was detected only a few times. The V and J genes are TRBV12-3 or TRBV12-4 and TRBJ2-3; possible D gene TRBD2, 7 bases. This CDR3 contains 16 residues. The germline V and J ends were trimmed by 5 bases and 3 bases, with 18 bases remaining between them. The CDR3, as DNA: TGTGCCAGCAGTCCCCTTGCGGGGGCCGGGACAGATACGCAGTATTTT. Translated: CASSPLAGAGTDTQYF.

The chain is built from TRBV30 and TRBJ2-1; D is perhaps TRBD1 (6 bases). Trimming left V 2 bases short and J 1 base short, with 15 bases between. This CDR3 contains 16 residues. Germline values: CDR1 GTSNPN, CDR2 SVGIG (reference sequence). CDR3 DNA: TGTGCCTGGAGTATATTGGGGGCCAATTCCTACAATGAGCAGTTCTTC. Translating it yields CAWSILGANSYNEQFF.

This clonotype was detected a few times. The chain is built from TRBV7-6 and TRBJ1-1, with D maybe TRBD1 (6 bases). This CDR3 has 18 amino acids. V lost 2 bases and J 4 bases, leaving 23 bases between the germline ends. From germline, CDR1 is SGHVS and CDR2 FNYEAQ. The CDR3: CASSLYVSLGGPLTEAFF. The CDR3 DNA is TGTGCCAGCAGCTTATATGTCTCTCTTGGGGGGCCTCTCACTGAAGCTTTCTTT.

This clonotype was observed a few times. The chain has TRBV15 and TRBJ2-1, with 8 bases aligning to TRBD1. Germline assignment: CDR1 LNHNV and CDR2 YYDKDF (reference sequence). The CDR3 is 16 amino acids. V shed 4 bases, J shed 4 bases, and the junction held 9 bases outside the gene matches. This chain's CDR3 is CATSTPDRVLYNEQFF. For the CDR3, the DNA is TGTGCCACCAGCACACCGGACAGGGTTCTTTACAATGAGCAGTTCTTC.

This chain uses TRBV27 with TRBJ2-5; D gene uncertain. There are 14 residues in the CDR3. Trimming removed 1 base from V and 1 base from J, with 7 bases in between. CDR1 is MNHEY and CDR2 is SMNVEV in the germline V gene (reference sequence). CDR3 in amino acids: CASSLWASQETQYF. The CDR3 DNA sequence: TGTGCCAGCAGTTTATGGGCCAGCCAAGAGACCCAGTACTTC.